This T cell receptor beta chain originates from a study of patients and donors after allogeneic stem cell transplantation. Many counts were recorded for this clonotype. CDR3 size: 15 residues. Per germline, CDR1 MNHEY and CDR2 SVGAGI. V dropped 0 bases and J dropped 9 bases, with 12 bases sitting between them. From the RT-PCR reads, TCRdb called clonotypes with MiXCR, one entry per CDR3 protein. The sample records under 200,000 distinct CDR3 sequences, 30% being singletons. This TCR derives from a human donor who was either an allogeneic HSCT recipient or a stem cell or donor lymphocyte infusion donor (not recorded which). It is not recorded whose cells these are; they may come from a transplant donor. The sequenced material came from blood, either unsorted or a sorted T cell fraction (not recorded which). This chain joins TRBV6-5 and TRBJ1-6, with D possibly matching TRBD1 (6 bases). The DNA of the CDR3 is TGTGCCAGCAGTTACTCGGGGGGGCGCCTTTCACCCCTCCACTTT. This translates into CASSYSGGRLSPLHF.